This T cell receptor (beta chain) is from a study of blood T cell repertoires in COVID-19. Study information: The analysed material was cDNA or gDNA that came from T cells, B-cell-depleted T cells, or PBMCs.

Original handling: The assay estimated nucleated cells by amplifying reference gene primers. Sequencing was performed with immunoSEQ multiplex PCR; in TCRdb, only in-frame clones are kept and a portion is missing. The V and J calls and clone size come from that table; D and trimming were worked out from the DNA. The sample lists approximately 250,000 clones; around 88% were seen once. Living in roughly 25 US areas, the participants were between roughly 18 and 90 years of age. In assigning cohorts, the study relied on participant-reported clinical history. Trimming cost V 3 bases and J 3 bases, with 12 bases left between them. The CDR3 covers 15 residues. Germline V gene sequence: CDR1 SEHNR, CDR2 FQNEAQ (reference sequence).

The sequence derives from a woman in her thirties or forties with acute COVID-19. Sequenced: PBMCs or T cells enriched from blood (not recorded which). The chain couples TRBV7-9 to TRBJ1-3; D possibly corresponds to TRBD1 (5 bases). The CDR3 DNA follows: TGTGCCAGCAGCTTGTCGGGGGTTGGTGGAAACACCATATATTTT. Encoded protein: CASSLSGVGGNTIYF.